The next 3 T cell receptor beta chains were all read from a single sample in a study of T cells after yellow fever vaccination. From the 5' RACE reads, TCRdb called clonotypes with MiXCR, one entry per CDR3 protein. Of about 320,000 distinct CDR3 sequences listed, 6.8% are singletons. This specimen was PBMCs, taken about 49 days after the first yellow fever vaccination. These receptors were obtained from a man in his late teens or twenties who received the YFV17D yellow fever vaccine.

The rearrangement links TRBV5-4 to TRBJ2-6; 9 nucleotides match TRBD1. This CDR3 comprises 17 residues. J was trimmed by 1 base and V by 0 bases; bases with no gene match: 2. Germline assignment: CDR1 SGHNT and CDR2 YYREEE (reference sequence). CDR3 protein: CASSLDRGLSGANVLTF. The CDR3 DNA sequence: TGTGCCAGCAGCTTGGACAGGGGGCTATCTGGGGCCAACGTCCTGACTTTC.

The chain employs TRBV4-1 and TRBJ2-7; maybe TRBD1 (5 bases). Per the germline V gene, CDR1 is MGHRA and CDR2 is YSYEKL. The CDR3 is 13 residues long. V lost 4 bases and J lost 6, with 13 bases in between. CDR3 residues: CASSPETGREQYF. The CDR3 DNA reads as TGCGCCAGCAGCCCCGAAACAGGTCGCGAGCAGTACTTC.

This clonotype was seen more than once but under ten times. The chain employs TRBV6-5 and TRBJ1-2; no definite D call. Trimming took off 8 bases at V and 3 bases at J, with 10 bases between the two ends. This CDR3 is built from 12 residues. CDR1 is MNHEY, CDR2 SVGAGI, per germline. CDR3 amino acids: CASGRRDYGYTF. DNA for the CDR3: TGTGCCAGCGGGAGGAGGGACTATGGCTACACCTTC.